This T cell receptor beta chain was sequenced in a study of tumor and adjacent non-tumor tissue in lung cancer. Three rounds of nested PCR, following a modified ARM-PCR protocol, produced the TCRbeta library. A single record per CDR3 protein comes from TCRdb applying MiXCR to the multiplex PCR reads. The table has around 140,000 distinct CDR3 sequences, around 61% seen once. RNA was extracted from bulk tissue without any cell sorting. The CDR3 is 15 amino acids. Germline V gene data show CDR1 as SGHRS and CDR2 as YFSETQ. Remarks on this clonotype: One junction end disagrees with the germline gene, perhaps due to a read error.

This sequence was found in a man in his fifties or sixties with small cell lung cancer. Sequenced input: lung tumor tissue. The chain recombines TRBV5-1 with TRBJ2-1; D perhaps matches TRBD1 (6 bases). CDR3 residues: CASSMGAPVANVQFF. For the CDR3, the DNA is TGCGCCAGCAGCATGGGGGCCCCGGTAGCCAATGTGCAGTTCTTC.